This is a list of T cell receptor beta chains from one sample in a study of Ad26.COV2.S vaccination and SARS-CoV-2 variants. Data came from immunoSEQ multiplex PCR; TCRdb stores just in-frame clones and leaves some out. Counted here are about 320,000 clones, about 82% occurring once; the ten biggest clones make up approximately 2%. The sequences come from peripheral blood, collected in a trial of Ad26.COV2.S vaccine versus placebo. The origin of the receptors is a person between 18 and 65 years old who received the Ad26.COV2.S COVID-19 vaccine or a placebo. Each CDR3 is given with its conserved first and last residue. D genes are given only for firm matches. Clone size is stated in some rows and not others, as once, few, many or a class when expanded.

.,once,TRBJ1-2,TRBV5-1,CASSITTADYGYTF,TGCGCCAGCAGCATTACCACGGCGGACTATGGCTACACCTTC
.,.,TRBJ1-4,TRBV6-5,CASSYSGGAGSEKLFF,TGTGCCAGCAGTTACTCTGGCGGAGCAGGGAGTGAAAAACTGTTTTTT
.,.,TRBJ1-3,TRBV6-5,CASSYRGNSGNTIYF,TGTGCCAGCAGTTACAGGGGGAACTCTGGAAACACCATATATTTT
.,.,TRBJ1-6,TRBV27,CASSLSQGSYNSPLHF,TGTGCCAGCAGTTTATCCCAGGGGTCGTATAATTCACCCCTCCACTTT
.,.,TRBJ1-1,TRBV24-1,CATMKKGGTEAFF,TGTGCCACCATGAAAAAAGGAGGAACTGAAGCTTTCTTT
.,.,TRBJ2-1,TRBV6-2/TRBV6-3,CASSPQGGYSYNEQFF,TGTGCCAGCAGTCCCCAGGGGGGTTATTCCTACAATGAGCAGTTCTTC
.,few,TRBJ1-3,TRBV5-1,CASSFPDTNTGNTIYF,TGCGCCAGCAGCTTCCCGGACACGAATACTGGAAACACCATATATTTT
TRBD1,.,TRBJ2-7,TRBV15,CATSRGDRVGEQYF,TGTGCCACCAGCAGAGGGGACAGGGTCGGTGAGCAGTACTTC
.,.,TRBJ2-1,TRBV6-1,CASSEAVAKYYNEQFF,TGTGCCAGCAGTGAAGCGGTCGCGAAGTACTACAATGAGCAGTTCTTC
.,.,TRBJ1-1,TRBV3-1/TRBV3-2,CASSQAPATEAFF,TGTGCCAGCAGCCAGGCCCCTGCCACTGAAGCTTTCTTT
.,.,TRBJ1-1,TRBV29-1,CSFRGHLNTEAFF,TGCAGCTTCCGAGGACATCTAAACACTGAAGCTTTCTTT
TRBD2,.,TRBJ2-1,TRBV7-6,CASSLAGTSGGPYNEQFF,TGTGCCAGCAGCTTAGCCGGGACTAGCGGGGGGCCCTACAATGAGCAGTTCTTC
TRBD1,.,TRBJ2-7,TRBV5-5,CASSAAFGTGTHEQYF,TGTGCCAGCAGCGCTGCTTTCGGGACAGGGACCCACGAGCAGTACTTC
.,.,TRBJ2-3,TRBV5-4,CASSAKDSTDTQYF,TGTGCCAGCAGCGCGAAGGACAGTACAGATACGCAGTATTTT
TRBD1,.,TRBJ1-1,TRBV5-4,CASSFEGALNTEAFF,TGTGCCAGCAGCTTTGAGGGGGCTTTGAACACTGAAGCTTTCTTT
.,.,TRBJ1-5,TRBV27,CASSLQGQPQHF,TGTGCCAGCAGTTTACAAGGGCAGCCCCAGCATTTT
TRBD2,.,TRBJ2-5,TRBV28,CASSAPGGGETQYF,TGTGCCAGCAGTGCCCCCGGCGGGGGAGAGACCCAGTACTTC
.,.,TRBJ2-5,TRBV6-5,CASSRAKARLGTQYF,TGTGCCAGCAGCCGTGCGAAGGCCCGGTTAGGGACCCAGTACTTC
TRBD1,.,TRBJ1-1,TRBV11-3,CASSPGPDRDFLNTEAFF,TGTGCCAGCAGCCCTGGCCCGGACAGGGATTTCTTGAACACTGAAGCTTTCTTT
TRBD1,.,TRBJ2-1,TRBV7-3,CASSIIGQGIYNEQFF,TGTGCCAGCAGCATTATCGGACAGGGGATATACAATGAGCAGTTCTTC
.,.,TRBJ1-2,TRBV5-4,CASSLAETGGVPSYGYTF,TGTGCCAGCAGCTTGGCCGAGACAGGCGGCGTGCCTTCCTATGGCTACACCTTC
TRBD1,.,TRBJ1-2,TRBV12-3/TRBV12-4,CASRPGQGYGYTF,TGTGCCAGCAGACCGGGACAGGGATATGGCTACACCTTC
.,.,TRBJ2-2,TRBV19,CASSIDTNTGELFF,TGTGCCAGTAGTATAGATACGAACACCGGGGAGCTGTTTTTT
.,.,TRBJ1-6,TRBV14,CASSQSSGSPLHF,TGTGCCAGCAGCCAAAGCTCGGGTTCACCCCTCCACTTT
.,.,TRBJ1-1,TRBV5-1,CASSWGPTGNTEAFF,TGCGCCAGCAGCTGGGGGCCGACAGGGAACACTGAAGCTTTCTTT
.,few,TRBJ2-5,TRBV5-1,CASSRDGVETQYF,TGCGCCAGCAGCCGGGACGGAGTGGAGACCCAGTACTTC
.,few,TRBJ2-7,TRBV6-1,CASSEALGGAYEQYF,TGTGCCAGCAGTGAAGCGCTAGGAGGGGCGTACGAGCAGTACTTC
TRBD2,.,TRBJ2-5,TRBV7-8,CASTHLAGGKQETQYF,TGTGCCAGCACCCACCTAGCGGGGGGGAAGCAAGAGACCCAGTACTTC
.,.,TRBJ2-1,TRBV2,CASSLTSRQFF,TGTGCCAGCAGTCTGACCTCTAGGCAGTTCTTC
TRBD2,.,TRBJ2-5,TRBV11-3,CASSLRPPRRGGTGETQYF,TGTGCCAGCAGCTTAAGGCCCCCCAGGCGGGGGGGCACGGGGGAGACCCAGTACTTC
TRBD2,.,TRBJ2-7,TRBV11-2,CASSPLAGVSYEQYF,TGTGCCAGCAGTCCTCTAGCGGGGGTCTCCTACGAGCAGTACTTC
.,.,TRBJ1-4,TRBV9,CASSVADVQGQKLFF,TGTGCCAGCAGCGTAGCTGATGTGCAGGGCCAAAAACTGTTTTTT
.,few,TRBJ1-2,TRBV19,CASQPGIAYGYTF,TGTGCCAGCCAGCCCGGTATAGCCTATGGCTACACCTTC
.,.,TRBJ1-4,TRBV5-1,CASSLAGREEKLFF,TGCGCCAGCAGCTTGGCGGGAAGGGAGGAAAAACTGTTTTTT
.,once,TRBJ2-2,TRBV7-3,CASSLEIPSTGELFF,TGTGCCAGCAGCTTAGAGATCCCGAGCACCGGGGAGCTGTTTTTT
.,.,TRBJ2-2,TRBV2,CASKTGVTSGELFF,TGTGCCAGCAAAACGGGCGTGACTTCCGGGGAGCTGTTTTTT
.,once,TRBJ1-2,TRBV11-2,CASSLEAATNYGYTF,TGTGCCAGCAGCTTAGAGGCAGCTACTAACTATGGCTACACCTTC
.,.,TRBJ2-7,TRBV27,CASQGGNPYEQYF,TGTGCCAGCCAAGGAGGCAACCCCTACGAGCAGTACTTC
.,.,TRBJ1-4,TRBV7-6,CASSPDIATNEKLFF,TGTGCCAGCAGCCCCGACATTGCAACTAATGAAAAACTGTTTTTT
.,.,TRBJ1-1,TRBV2,CASSEEGSTEAFF,TGTGCCAGCAGTGAAGAAGGAAGCACTGAAGCTTTCTTT
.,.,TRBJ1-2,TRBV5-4,CASSSRGNYGYTF,TGTGCCAGCAGCTCCAGGGGAAACTATGGCTACACCTTC